Detailed here is one TCR beta chain. These data come from a study of blood T cell repertoires in COVID-19. In the study overall: The samples span acute and convalescent COVID-19 from the United States, Italy and Spain. T cells, B-cell-depleted T cells, or PBMCs provided the cDNA or gDNA that served as material.

Original methodology: Estimation of nucleated cell counts was performed using reference gene primer amplification. Sequenced by immunoSEQ multiplex PCR; TCRdb stores in-frame clones only, minus some. V, J and clone size are those of that table, while D and trimming were read from the DNA. The sample yields about 220,000 clones, about 86% seen once. Germline CDR1 is MGHRA and CDR2 is YSYEKL. V lost 2 bases to trimming and J lost 4 bases, with 19 bases between them. This CDR3 comprises 17 residues. The chain joins TRBV4-1 to TRBJ2-3; perhaps TRBD1 as D (5 bases). The sample comprised peripheral blood. The receptor comes from a woman aged 30 to 39 who had recovered from COVID-19. For the CDR3, the DNA is TGCGCCAGCAGCCAAAATCAGGGTCGGTTCGTGTCAGATACGCAGTATTTT. This encodes CASSQNQGRFVSDTQYF.